One and the same sample provided the 12 T cell receptor beta chains below, sequenced in a study of beta chain features in type 1 diabetes. Expressed TCRB transcripts were sequenced because the isolated RNA had all been reverse transcribed beforehand. Some clones are missing from TCRdb's copy, which holds only in-frame ones; the method was immunoSEQ multiplex PCR. The data show some 900,000 clones, 15% to 20% seen once. Sequencing was carried out using naive CD4+ T cells from blood. Source of these receptors: a woman under 30 in good health.

This chain links TRBV7-9 with TRBJ2-2; D is ambiguous. V shed 2 bases and J shed 6 bases, with 7 bases lying between them. This CDR3 region has 13 residues. Germline V CDR1 and CDR2: SEHNR, FQNEAQ (reference sequence). CDR3 nucleotides: TGTGCCAGCAGCTTATTTGTTGCCGGGGAGCTGTTTTTT. Residues: CASSLFVAGELFF.

The chain carries TRBV7-9 and TRBJ2-6; no clear D. The length of the CDR3 is 14 residues. Trimming removed 3 bases at V and 3 bases at J, with 6 bases between. Per germline, CDR1 SEHNR and CDR2 FQNEAQ (reference sequence). The CDR3 sequence: CASSLHVGANVLTF. The CDR3 bases are TGTGCCAGCAGCTTGCATGTTGGGGCCAACGTCCTGACTTTC.

This clone came up many times. This chain joins TRBV10-3 and TRBJ1-5, with a weak D call TRBD1 (6 bases). V was shortened by 11 bases and J by 3 bases, with 14 bases between the two germline ends. The CDR3 sequence is 13 residues long. CDR1 and CDR2 from the germline V gene are ENHRY and SYGVKD. The CDR3 here is CAVKTGDNQPQHF. The CDR3 coding sequence is TGTGCCGTCAAGACAGGCGACAATCAGCCCCAGCATTTT.

The chain employs TRBV7-2 and TRBJ2-3, with D uncertain. The CDR3 totals 13 residues. Germline values: CDR1 SGHTA, CDR2 FQGNSA. Trimming shortened V by 4 bases and J by 2 bases, and 7 bases separated the two germline ends. As DNA, the CDR3 is TGTGCCAGCAGCTCCTATACCACAGATACGCAGTATTTT. This translates into CASSSYTTDTQYF.

The table lists this clone with many counts. This chain uses TRBV15 with TRBJ2-1, with 11 bases aligning to TRBD2. The CDR3 totals 15 residues. Germline V gives CDR1 LNHNV, CDR2 YYDKDF (reference sequence). After removal of 0 bases from V and 9 bases from J, the junction contained 4 bases not matched to a gene. CDR3 nucleotide sequence: TGTGCCACCAGCAGAGATCTAGCGGGAGGTTTTGAGCAGTTCTTC. It translates to CATSRDLAGGFEQFF.

This sequence joins TRBV7-2 and TRBJ2-7; D remains ambiguous. Germline lookup yields CDR1 SGHTA and CDR2 FQGNSA. V lost 6 bases and J 1 base, leaving 16 bases between the germline ends. This CDR3 region has 15 residues. Here the CDR3 reads CASRPTATSSYEQYF. CDR3 coding DNA: TGTGCCAGCAGACCAACAGCGACAAGTTCCTACGAGCAGTACTTC. The full variable domain, its missing parts supplied by reference TRBV7-2 and TRBJ2-7, is GAGVSQSPSNKVTEKGKDVELRCDPISGHTALYWYRQSLGQGLEFLIYFQGNSAPDKSGLPSDRFSAERTGGSVSTLTIQRTQQEDSAVYLCASRPTATSSYEQYFGPGTRLTVT.

The genes are TRBV19 and TRBJ1-1; 8 positions agree with TRBD1. Germline V CDR1 and CDR2: LNHDA, SQIVND (reference sequence). This CDR3 is built from 14 residues. Unmatched junction bases numbered 2, after V lost 4 bases and J lost 1 base. CDR3 bases: TGTGCCAGTAGTACACAGGGGGGGAACACTGAAGCTTTCTTT. This gives the protein CASSTQGGNTEAFF.

This sequence joins TRBV15 and TRBJ1-2, with a weak D call TRBD1 (6 bases). The germline gives CDR1 LNHNV, CDR2 YYDKDF (reference sequence). The V gene lost 3 bases and the J gene lost 3 bases, with 17 bases spanning the gap. The length of the CDR3 is 16 residues. This CDR3 is CATSRGGGRRDYGYTF. In nucleotides, the CDR3 is TGTGCCACCAGCAGGGGGGGCGGGCGTCGGGACTATGGCTACACCTTC.

Only a few counts were recorded for this clone. The chain uses TRBV5-1 and TRBJ1-2, with TRBD1 as a possible D gene (6 bases). The CDR3 has 14 amino acids. Germline CDR1 reads SGHRS; CDR2 reads YFSETQ. V was shortened by 3 bases and J by 6 bases, with 15 bases between the two germline ends. The CDR3 DNA follows: TGCGCCAGCAGCTCATACACCCCAGGGGATGGCTACACCTTC. Translated: CASSSYTPGDGYTF.

About this clone: Other DNA sequences in the same sample also yield this CDR3. V gene TRBV18 combines with J gene TRBJ2-1, with 8 bases aligning to TRBD2. The V gene's germline CDR1 is KGHSH and CDR2 LQKENI. This CDR3 comprises 15 residues. V lost 3 bases and J lost 4; bases outside the gene matches: 5. This chain's CDR3 is CASSPLLADYNEQFF. The CDR3 DNA follows: TGTGCCAGCTCACCGTTACTAGCGGATTACAATGAGCAGTTCTTC.

The CDR3 DNA is TGTGCCAGCGGGCGGGAGATCTCAGATACGCAGTATTTT. It is translated as CASGREISDTQYF. V and J are TRBV6-5 and TRBJ2-3; TRBD2 agrees at 7 bases. Germline V lookup: CDR1 MNHEY, CDR2 SVGAGI. With V trimmed by 8 bases and J by 4 bases, 6 bases remained unmatched. CDR3 length equals 13 residues.

V gene TRBV27 combines with J gene TRBJ2-7; D might be TRBD2 (6 bases). CDR1 is MNHEY, CDR2 SMNVEV, per germline (reference sequence). This CDR3 comprises 14 residues. Trimming pared 6 bases from V and 3 bases from J, leaving 15 bases between. The chain's CDR3 is CASRRAGPFYEQYF. In DNA, the CDR3 is TGTGCCAGCAGGAGAGCGGGCCCTTTCTACGAGCAGTACTTC.